Described below is a single TCR beta chain sequence and its context. The antigen is not known. The data stem from a study of graft-versus-host responses after intestinal transplantation. Study-wide background: Transplants were multivisceral, liver-intestinal, or isolated intestinal. Anti-thymocyte globulin served as induction for all recipients, who then took tacrolimus and steroids for three to four years.

V lost 0 bases to trimming and J lost 0 bases, with 13 bases between them. CDR1 SGDLS and CDR2 YYNGEE come from the germline V gene. The CDR3 covers 17 residues. General observations from the study: Patients with graft-donor T cell macrochimerism had high graft-versus-host to host-versus-graft clonal ratios in allografts. In recipient marrow, GvH clones were found, and some appeared first in ileum or blood.

Assay used: immunoSEQ multiplex PCR; TCRdb lists only in-frame clones, some missing. The sample has about 71,000 clones; 85% to 95% are singletons. J is TRBJ2-1 and V is TRBV9, with D possibly matching TRBD2 (6 bases). The sequence derives from a human donor who received an intestinal transplant. This specimen was unstimulated CD8+ T cells sorted from spleen or lymph node cells, taken before intestinal transplant. Here the CDR3 reads CASSVGPSDSSYNEQFF. In DNA, the CDR3 is TGTGCCAGCAGCGTAGGCCCTAGCGATAGCTCCTACAATGAGCAGTTCTTC.